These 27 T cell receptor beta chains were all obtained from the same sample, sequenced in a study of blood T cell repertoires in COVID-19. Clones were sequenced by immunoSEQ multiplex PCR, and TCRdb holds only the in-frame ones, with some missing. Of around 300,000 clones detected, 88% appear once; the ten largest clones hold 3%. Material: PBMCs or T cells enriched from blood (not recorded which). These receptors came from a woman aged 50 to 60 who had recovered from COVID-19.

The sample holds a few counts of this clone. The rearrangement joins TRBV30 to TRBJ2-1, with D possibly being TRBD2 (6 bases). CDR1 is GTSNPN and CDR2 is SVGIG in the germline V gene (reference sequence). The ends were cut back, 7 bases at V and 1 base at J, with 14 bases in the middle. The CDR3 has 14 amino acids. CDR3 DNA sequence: TGTGCCTCTACCGGGACTGGATCCTACAATGAGCAGTTCTTC. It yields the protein CASTGTGSYNEQFF. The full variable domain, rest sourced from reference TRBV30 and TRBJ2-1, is SQTIHQWPATLVQPVGSPLSLECTVEGTSNPNLYWYRQAAGRGLQLLFYSVGIGQISSEVPQNLSASRPQDRQFILSSKKLLLSDSGFYLCASTGTGSYNEQFFGPGTRLTVL.

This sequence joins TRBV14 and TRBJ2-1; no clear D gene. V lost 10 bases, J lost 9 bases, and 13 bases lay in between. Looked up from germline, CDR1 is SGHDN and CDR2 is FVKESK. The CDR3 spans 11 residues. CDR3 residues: CATSRDFEQFF. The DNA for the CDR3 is TGTGCCACCTCAAGAGATTTTGAGCAGTTCTTC.

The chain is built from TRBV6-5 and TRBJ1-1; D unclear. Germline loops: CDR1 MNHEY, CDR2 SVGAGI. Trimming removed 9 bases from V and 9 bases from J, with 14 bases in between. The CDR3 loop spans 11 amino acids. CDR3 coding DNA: TGTGCCAGTGGTTACGGAGGGAAAGCTTTCTTT. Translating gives CASGYGGKAFF.

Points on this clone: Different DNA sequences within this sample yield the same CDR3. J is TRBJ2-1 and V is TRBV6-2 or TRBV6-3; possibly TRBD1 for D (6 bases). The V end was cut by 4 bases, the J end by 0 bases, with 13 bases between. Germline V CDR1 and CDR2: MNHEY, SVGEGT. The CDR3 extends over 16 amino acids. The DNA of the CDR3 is TGTGCCAGCAGTTCACGACAGGCAAGCTCCTACAATGAGCAGTTCTTC. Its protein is CASSSRQASSYNEQFF.

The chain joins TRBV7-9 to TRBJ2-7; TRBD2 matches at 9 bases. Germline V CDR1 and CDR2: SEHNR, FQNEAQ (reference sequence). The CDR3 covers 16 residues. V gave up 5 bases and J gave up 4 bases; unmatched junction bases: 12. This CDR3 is CASSLSHSGRSYEQYF. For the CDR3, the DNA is TGTGCCAGCAGCCTCTCTCATAGCGGGAGATCTTACGAGCAGTACTTC.

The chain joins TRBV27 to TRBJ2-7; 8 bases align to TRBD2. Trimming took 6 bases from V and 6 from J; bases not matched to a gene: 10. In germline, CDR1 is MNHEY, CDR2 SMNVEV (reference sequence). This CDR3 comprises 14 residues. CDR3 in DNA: TGTGCCAGCAGCCCCCGAAGCGGGGGCCGCGAGCAGTACTTC. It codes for CASSPRSGGREQYF.

The CDR3, as DNA: TGTGCCAGCAGCCCGAGCCCGATAGCGGGACTTTACACAGATACGCAGTATTTT. It yields the protein CASSPSPIAGLYTDTQYF. The chain joins TRBV3-1 (or the pseudogene TRBV3-2) to TRBJ2-3; 8 bases line up with TRBD2. This CDR3 comprises 18 residues. CDR1 and CDR2 from the germline V gene are LGHDT and YNNKEL (reference sequence). Trimming at V came to 4 bases and at J to 2 bases, leaving 14 bases not matched to a gene.

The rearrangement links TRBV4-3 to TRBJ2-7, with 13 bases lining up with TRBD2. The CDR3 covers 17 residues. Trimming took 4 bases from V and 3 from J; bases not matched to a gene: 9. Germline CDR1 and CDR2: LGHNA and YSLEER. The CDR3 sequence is CASSLWTSGSSYYEQYF. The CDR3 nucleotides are TGCGCCAGCAGCCTATGGACTAGCGGGAGCTCTTACTACGAGCAGTACTTC.

The CDR3 reads CASSLTGPNSPLHF. DNA for the CDR3: TGTGCCAGCAGCTTAACAGGTCCAAATTCACCCCTCCACTTT. The genes are TRBV11-3 and TRBJ1-6, with D possibly matching TRBD1 (5 bases). The V gene's germline CDR1 is SGHNT and CDR2 YENEEA. Trimming pared 2 bases from V and 7 bases from J, leaving 9 bases between. The length of the CDR3 is 14 residues. The variable domain in full, completed from reference TRBV11-3 and TRBJ1-6, reads EAGVVQSPRYKIIEKKQPVAFWCNPISGHNTLYWYLQNLGQGPELLIRYENEEAVDDSQLPKDRFSAERLKGVDSTLKIQPAELGDSAVYLCASSLTGPNSPLHFGNGTRLTVT.

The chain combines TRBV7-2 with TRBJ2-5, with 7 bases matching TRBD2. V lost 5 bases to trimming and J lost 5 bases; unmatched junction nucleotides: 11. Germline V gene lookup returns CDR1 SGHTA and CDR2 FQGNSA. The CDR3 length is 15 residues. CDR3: CASSPSAGRVETQYF. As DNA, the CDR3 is TGTGCCAGCAGCCCTTCCGCAGGGAGGGTTGAGACCCAGTACTTC.

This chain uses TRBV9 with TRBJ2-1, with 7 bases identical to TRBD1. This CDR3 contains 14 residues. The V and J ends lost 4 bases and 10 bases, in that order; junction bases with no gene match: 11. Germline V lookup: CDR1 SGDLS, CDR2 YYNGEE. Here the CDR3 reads CASSKDRAYGEQFF. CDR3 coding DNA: TGTGCCAGCAGCAAAGACAGGGCGTACGGGGAGCAGTTCTTC.

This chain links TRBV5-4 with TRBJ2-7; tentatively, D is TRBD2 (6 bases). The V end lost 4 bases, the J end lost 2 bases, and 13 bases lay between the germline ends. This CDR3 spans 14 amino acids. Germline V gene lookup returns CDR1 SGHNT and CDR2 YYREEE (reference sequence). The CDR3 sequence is CASSVRSGPYEQYF. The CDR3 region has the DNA TGTGCCAGCAGCGTACGTAGCGGCCCCTACGAGCAGTACTTC.

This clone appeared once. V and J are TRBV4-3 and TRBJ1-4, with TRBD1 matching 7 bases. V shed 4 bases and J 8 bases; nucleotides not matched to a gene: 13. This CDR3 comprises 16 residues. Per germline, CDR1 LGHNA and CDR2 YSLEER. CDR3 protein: CASSLTPGTVAEKLFF. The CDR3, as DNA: TGCGCCAGCAGCCTGACCCCCGGGACAGTTGCCGAAAAACTGTTTTTT.

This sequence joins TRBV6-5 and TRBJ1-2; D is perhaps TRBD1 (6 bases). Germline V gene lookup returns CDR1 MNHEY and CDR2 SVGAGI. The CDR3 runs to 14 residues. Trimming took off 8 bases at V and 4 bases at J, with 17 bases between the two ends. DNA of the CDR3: TGTGCCAGCGCTTCCGACAGGCTGGGCTATGGCTACACCTTC. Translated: CASASDRLGYGYTF.

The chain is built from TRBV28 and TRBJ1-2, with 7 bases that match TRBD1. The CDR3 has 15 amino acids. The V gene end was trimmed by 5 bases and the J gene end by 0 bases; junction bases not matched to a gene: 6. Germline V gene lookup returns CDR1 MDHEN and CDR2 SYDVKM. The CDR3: CASSPPDRANYGYTF. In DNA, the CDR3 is TGTGCCAGCAGTCCGCCCGACAGGGCTAACTATGGCTACACCTTC.

The DNA for the CDR3 is TGCGCCAGCAGCCCATCTAGCGGGACCCTCGGGGGCTACGAGCAGTACTTC. This encodes CASSPSSGTLGGYEQYF. J is TRBJ2-7 and V is TRBV4-1; 9 bases map to TRBD2. Germline V gene sequence: CDR1 MGHRA, CDR2 YSYEKL. The ends lost 4 bases at V and 3 bases at J; junction bases unmatched: 13. The CDR3 spans 17 residues.

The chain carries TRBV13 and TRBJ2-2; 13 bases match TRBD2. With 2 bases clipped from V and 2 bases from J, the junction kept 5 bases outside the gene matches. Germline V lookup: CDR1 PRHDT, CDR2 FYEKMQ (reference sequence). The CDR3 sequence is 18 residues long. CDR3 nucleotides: TGTGCCAGCAGCTTATTTGGACTAGCGGGGGACAACACCGGGGAGCTGTTTTTT. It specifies CASSLFGLAGDNTGELFF.

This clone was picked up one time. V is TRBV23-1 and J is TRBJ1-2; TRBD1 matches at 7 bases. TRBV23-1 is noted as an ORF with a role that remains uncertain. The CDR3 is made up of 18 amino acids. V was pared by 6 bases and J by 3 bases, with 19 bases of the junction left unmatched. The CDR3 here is CASRHGPTGQLGDYGYTF. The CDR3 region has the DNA TGCGCCAGCAGGCATGGCCCGACAGGGCAATTGGGGGACTATGGCTACACCTTC.

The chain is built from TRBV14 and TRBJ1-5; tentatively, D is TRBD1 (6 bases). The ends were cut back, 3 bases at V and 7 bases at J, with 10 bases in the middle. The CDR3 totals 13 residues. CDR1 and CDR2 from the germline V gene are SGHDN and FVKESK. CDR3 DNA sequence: TGTGCCAGCAGCCAGAAACAGGGCCAGCCCCAGCATTTT. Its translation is CASSQKQGQPQHF.

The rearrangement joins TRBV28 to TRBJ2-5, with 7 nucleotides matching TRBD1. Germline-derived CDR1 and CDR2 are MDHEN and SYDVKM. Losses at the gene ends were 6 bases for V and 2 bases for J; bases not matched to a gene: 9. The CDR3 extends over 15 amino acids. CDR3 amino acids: CASSAPTGKQETQYF. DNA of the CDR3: TGTGCCAGCAGCGCCCCGACAGGGAAACAAGAGACCCAGTACTTC.

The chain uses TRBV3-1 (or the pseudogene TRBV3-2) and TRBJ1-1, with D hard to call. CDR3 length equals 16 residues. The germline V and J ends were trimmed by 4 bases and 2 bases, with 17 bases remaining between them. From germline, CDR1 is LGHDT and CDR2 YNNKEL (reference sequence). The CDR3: CASSRSSPRFNTEAFF. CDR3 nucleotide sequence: TGTGCCAGCAGCCGCTCCTCCCCCAGGTTCAACACTGAAGCTTTCTTT.

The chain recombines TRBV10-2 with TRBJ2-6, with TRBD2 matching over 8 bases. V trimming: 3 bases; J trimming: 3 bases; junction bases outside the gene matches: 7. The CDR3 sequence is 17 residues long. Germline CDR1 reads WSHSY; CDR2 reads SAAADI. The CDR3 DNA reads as TGCGCCAGCAGTGACGGACTAGCCCTCTTTGGGGCCAACGTCCTGACTTTC. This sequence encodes CASSDGLALFGANVLTF.

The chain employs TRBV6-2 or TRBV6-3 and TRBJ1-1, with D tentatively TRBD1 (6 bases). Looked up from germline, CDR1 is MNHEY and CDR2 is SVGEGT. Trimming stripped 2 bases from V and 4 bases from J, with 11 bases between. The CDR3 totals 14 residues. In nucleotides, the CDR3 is TGTGCCAGCAGTTACCACAGGGATGCCACTGAAGCTTTCTTT. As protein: CASSYHRDATEAFF.

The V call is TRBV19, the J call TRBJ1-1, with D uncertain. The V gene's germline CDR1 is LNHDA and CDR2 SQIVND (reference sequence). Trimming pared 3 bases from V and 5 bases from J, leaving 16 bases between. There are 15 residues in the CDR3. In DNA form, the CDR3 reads TGTGCCAGTAGTATCTCGTACGGGGTGGTTACTGAAGCTTTCTTT. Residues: CASSISYGVVTEAFF.

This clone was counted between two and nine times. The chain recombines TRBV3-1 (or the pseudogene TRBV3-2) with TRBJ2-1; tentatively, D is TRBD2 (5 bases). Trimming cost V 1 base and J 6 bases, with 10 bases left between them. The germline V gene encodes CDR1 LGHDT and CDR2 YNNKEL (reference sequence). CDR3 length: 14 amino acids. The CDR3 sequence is CASSQGTRANEQFF. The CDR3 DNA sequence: TGTGCCAGCAGCCAAGGAACTAGAGCCAATGAGCAGTTCTTC.

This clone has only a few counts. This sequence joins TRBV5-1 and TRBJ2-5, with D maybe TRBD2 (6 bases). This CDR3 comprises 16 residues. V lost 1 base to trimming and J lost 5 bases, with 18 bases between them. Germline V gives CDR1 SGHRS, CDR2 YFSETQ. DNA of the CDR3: TGCGCCAGCAGCTTGTCCATCCTAGCGAGACGGGAGACCCAGTACTTC. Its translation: CASSLSILARRETQYF.

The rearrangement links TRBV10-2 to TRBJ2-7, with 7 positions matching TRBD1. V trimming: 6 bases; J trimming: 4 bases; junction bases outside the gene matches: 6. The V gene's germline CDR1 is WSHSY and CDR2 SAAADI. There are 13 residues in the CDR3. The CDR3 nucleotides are TGCGCCAGCAGACAGGGGTCGACGTACGAGCAGTACTTC. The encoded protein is CASRQGSTYEQYF.